These 16 T cell receptor beta chains share one sample of origin, sequenced in a study of blood T cell repertoires in COVID-19. The protocol was immunoSEQ multiplex PCR, while the TCRdb copy is restricted to in-frame clones and leaves out a portion. The sample lists about 12,000 clones; roughly 88% were seen once. Material: peripheral blood. These receptors all come from a human donor in a cohort sampled during active COVID-19.

The genes are TRBV27 and TRBJ2-1; the match to TRBD1 covers 7 bases. The V and J ends lost 8 bases and 9 bases, in that order; junction bases with no gene match: 13. The CDR3 contains 14 residues. Germline CDR1 reads MNHEY; CDR2 reads SMNVEV (reference sequence). In DNA form, the CDR3 reads TGTGCCAGCGGGTGGACCTACAGGGGAAGTGAGCAGTTCTTC. Its protein is CASGWTYRGSEQFF.

This clone was observed a handful of times. The chain recombines TRBV6-5 with TRBJ1-3, with D perhaps TRBD1 (6 bases). The V end lost 0 bases, the J end lost 4 bases, and 10 bases lay between the germline ends. This CDR3 has 15 residues. The germline gives CDR1 MNHEY, CDR2 SVGAGI. CDR3 sequence (DNA): TGTGCCAGCAGTTACTCGACAGGATTCGGAAACACCATATATTTT. Translated: CASSYSTGFGNTIYF.

The V and J genes are TRBV30 and TRBJ2-3; a possible D gene is TRBD1 (5 bases). V lost 2 bases and J 3 bases, leaving 9 bases between the germline ends. This CDR3 comprises 13 residues. Germline V gene sequence: CDR1 GTSNPN, CDR2 SVGIG (reference sequence). This chain's CDR3 is CAWSPRVTDTQYF. The CDR3 region has the DNA TGTGCCTGGAGTCCCAGGGTAACAGATACGCAGTATTTT.

This clone has only a few counts. CDR3: CASSLRSGTAGEKLFF. Written as DNA, the CDR3 is TGTGCCAGCAGCTTAAGATCCGGGACGGCGGGAGAAAAACTGTTTTTT. The genes are TRBV5-6 and TRBJ1-4; possible D gene TRBD1, 5 bases. The CDR3 length is 16 residues. V lost 2 bases to trimming and J lost 8 bases, with 19 bases between them. In germline, CDR1 is SGHDT, CDR2 YYEEEE.

V and J are TRBV2 and TRBJ2-7, with 7 bases lining up with TRBD1. The J segment lost 3 bases and the V segment lost 7 bases, leaving 6 bases of the junction unmatched. Germline loops: CDR1 SNHLY, CDR2 FYNNEI. The CDR3 is made up of 13 amino acids. The CDR3 protein is CASKRDSLYEQYF. The CDR3 bases are TGTGCCAGCAAAAGGGACAGCCTCTACGAGCAGTACTTC. Together with reference TRBV2 and TRBJ2-7, the CDR3 gives the full variable domain: EPEVTQTPSHQVTQMGQEVILRCVPISNHLYFYWYRQILGQKVEFLVSFYNNEISEKSEIFDDQFSVERPDGSNFTLKIRSTKLEDSAMYFCASKRDSLYEQYFGPGTRLTVT.

V is TRBV4-2 and J is TRBJ1-6; D is uncertain. This CDR3 comprises 13 residues. V was trimmed by 7 bases and J by 7 bases, leaving 11 bases between them. The germline V gene has CDR1 LGHNA and CDR2 YNFKEQ. In nucleotides, the CDR3 is TGTGCCAGCAATCACAGAGCCAATTCACCCCTCCACTTT. Protein: CASNHRANSPLHF.

This clone was observed once. The V gene is TRBV6-5, the J gene TRBJ1-1, with D tentatively TRBD1 (6 bases). CDR3 length equals 14 residues. Per the germline V gene, CDR1 is MNHEY and CDR2 is SVGAGI. V gave up 4 bases and J gave up 6 bases, with 15 bases separating them. CDR3 sequence: CASSSPTGPPEAFF. The CDR3 DNA reads TGTGCCAGCAGTTCTCCCACAGGGCCGCCTGAAGCTTTCTTT.

V is TRBV30 and J is TRBJ1-1, with D possibly TRBD1 on 5 matching bases. Germline V gene sequence: CDR1 GTSNPN, CDR2 SVGIG (reference sequence). Trimming removed 0 bases from V and 5 bases from J, with 19 bases in between. The CDR3 loop spans 16 amino acids. The CDR3 sequence is CAWSVPTGRAGTEAFF. The CDR3 nucleotides read TGTGCCTGGAGTGTACCAACGGGACGCGCGGGGACTGAAGCTTTCTTT.

The genes are TRBV5-4 and TRBJ1-2, with 7 nucleotides matching TRBD1. The trim removed 1 base at V and 8 bases at J, leaving 8 bases unmatched. The CDR3 sequence is 14 residues long. Germline V gives CDR1 SGHNT, CDR2 YYREEE (reference sequence). The CDR3 region has the DNA TGTGCCAGCAGCTTGACAGGGGCAGGAGGAGGCTACACCTTC. It codes for CASSLTGAGGGYTF. The entire variable domain, with the rest obtained from reference TRBV5-4 and TRBJ1-2, is as follows: ETGVTQSPTHLIKTRGQQVTLRCSSQSGHNTVSWYQQALGQGPQFIFQYYREEENGRGNFPPRFSGLQFPNYSSELNVNALELDDSALYLCASSLTGAGGGYTFGSGTRLTVV.

As DNA, the CDR3 is TGTGCCAGAAGCCCAGGACAGGGCCTCTACGAGCAGTACTTC. Protein: CARSPGQGLYEQYF. This chain uses TRBV5-3 with TRBJ2-7; 8 bases agree with TRBD1. TRBV5-3 is an open reading frame whose function is uncertain. The CDR3 has 14 residues. V was clipped by 4 bases and J by 3 bases; unmatched bases: 6.

V usage is TRBV5-1 and J usage is TRBJ2-5, with D possibly matching TRBD1 (5 bases). CDR1 and CDR2 from the germline V gene are SGHRS and YFSETQ. The CDR3 extends over 16 amino acids. The V end was cut by 4 bases, the J end by 2 bases, with 18 bases between. The CDR3 nucleotides are TGCGCCAGCAGCCGAACTACAGGTGTGGGGCAAGAGACCCAGTACTTC. Translated: CASSRTTGVGQETQYF.

The chain couples TRBV5-1 to TRBJ2-1, with 11 bases fitting TRBD2. Unmatched junction bases numbered 11, after V lost 3 bases and J lost 9 bases. The germline CDR1 and CDR2 sequences are SGHRS and YFSETQ. The CDR3 is 16 amino acids. DNA for the CDR3: TGCGCCAGCAGCTACCCTAGCGGGAGGCCAGCGTCTGAGCAGTTCTTC. Its translation is CASSYPSGRPASEQFF.

The chain links TRBV2 to TRBJ1-5; 10 bases are shared with TRBD1. The germline gives CDR1 SNHLY, CDR2 FYNNEI. CDR3 size: 14 residues. V shed 6 bases and J 7 bases; nucleotides not matched to a gene: 6. This CDR3 reads CASSMGQGMQPQHF. The CDR3 bases are TGTGCCAGCAGCATGGGACAGGGGATGCAGCCCCAGCATTTT. Combining the CDR3 with reference TRBV2 and TRBJ1-5 gives the whole variable domain EPEVTQTPSHQVTQMGQEVILRCVPISNHLYFYWYRQILGQKVEFLVSFYNNEISEKSEIFDDQFSVERPDGSNFTLKIRSTKLEDSAMYFCASSMGQGMQPQHFGDGTRLSIL.

This chain uses TRBV5-1 with TRBJ2-3, with D possibly TRBD1 on 5 matching bases. Trimming took 4 bases from V and 3 from J, leaving 9 bases between them. Germline loops: CDR1 SGHRS, CDR2 YFSETQ. This CDR3 contains 13 residues. The CDR3 DNA reads TGCGCCAGCAGCGCCGACAGAACAGATACGCAGTATTTT. This codes for CASSADRTDTQYF.

The table lists this clone with a count of one. This chain uses TRBV13 with TRBJ2-1; weak D call: TRBD2 (6 bases). The germline V gene encodes CDR1 PRHDT and CDR2 FYEKMQ (reference sequence). This CDR3 region has 14 residues. Between the trimmed V and J ends, which lost 3 bases and 5 bases, there was a span of 11 bases. In DNA, the CDR3 is TGTGCCAGCAGCTTGGGGGGAAAGGACAATGAGCAGTTCTTC. The encoded protein is CASSLGGKDNEQFF.

This clone was recorded a few times. This sequence joins TRBV7-6 and TRBJ2-1, with a possible D match to TRBD1 (6 bases). The CDR3 consists of 16 residues. Germline V gives CDR1 SGHVS, CDR2 FNYEAQ. The V and J ends lost 4 bases and 1 base respectively, with 14 bases between them. The CDR3 region is CASSSVDSFSYNEQFF. The CDR3, as DNA: TGTGCCAGCAGCTCCGTGGACAGTTTTTCCTACAATGAGCAGTTCTTC.